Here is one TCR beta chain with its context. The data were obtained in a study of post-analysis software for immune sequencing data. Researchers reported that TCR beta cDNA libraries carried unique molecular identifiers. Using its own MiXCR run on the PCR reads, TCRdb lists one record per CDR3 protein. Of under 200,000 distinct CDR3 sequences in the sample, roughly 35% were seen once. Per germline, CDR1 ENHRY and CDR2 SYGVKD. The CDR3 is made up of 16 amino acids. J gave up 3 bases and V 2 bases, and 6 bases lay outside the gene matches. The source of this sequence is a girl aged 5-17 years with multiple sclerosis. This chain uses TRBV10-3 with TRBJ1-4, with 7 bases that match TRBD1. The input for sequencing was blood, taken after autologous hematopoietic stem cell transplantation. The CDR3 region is CAISEQRQGANEKLFF. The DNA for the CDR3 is TGTGCCATCAGTGAGCAACGACAGGGTGCTAATGAAAAACTGTTTTTT.